This TCR beta chain is drawn from a study of Ad26.COV2.S vaccination and SARS-CoV-2 variants. Study in general: The authors gave Ad26.COV2.S intramuscularly, either once or twice 56 days apart.

CDR1 is SGHTA, CDR2 FQGNSA, per germline. The CDR3 sequence is 14 residues long. Deletions cut 5 bases from V and 7 bases from J, with 15 bases between. The sample's treatment: some 20 received Ad26.COV2.S at low or high dose, single or two shots; about 5 received placebo; per-sample allocation not given. Sampling occurred on day 63 after the first vaccine or placebo injection. TCRdb keeps only in-frame clones here, not all; method: immunoSEQ multiplex PCR. Among over 450,000 clones listed, 70% to 90% were seen once. The specimen comprised peripheral blood, sampled in a trial of Ad26.COV2.S vaccine versus placebo. The V and J genes are TRBV7-2 and TRBJ1-5; D ambiguous. The source is a person aged 18-65 years who received the Ad26.COV2.S COVID-19 vaccine or a placebo. CDR3 protein: CASSIGPRNQPQHF. CDR3 DNA: TGTGCCAGCAGCATCGGGCCCAGGAACCAGCCCCAGCATTTT.